This T cell receptor beta chain was sequenced for a study of T cell responses to AZD1222 COVID-19 vaccine. Study results and caveats: Only six individuals given AZD1222 were seropositive at baseline. Mapped onto spike, vaccine-associated CD4 TCRs spanned it and were dominant at 160-218 and 743-854. White British ancestry dominated among donors, who included more females, and clonal diversity was possibly underestimated.

On this clone itself: No antigen is known for it.

Sequenced by immunoSEQ multiplex PCR; TCRdb stores in-frame clones only, minus some. The repertoire holds about 140,000 clones, around 89% seen once, with 3% to 4% in the top ten. Trimming stripped 5 bases from V and 6 bases from J, with 13 bases between. In germline, CDR1 is MNHEY, CDR2 SVGAGI. This CDR3 spans 13 amino acids. Pooling covered second doses at about 4 or about 12 weeks. The TCR originated in an adult who received the AZD1222 COVID-19 vaccine. The sequencing used peripheral blood, collected 28 days after the second AZD1222 dose. This rearrangement joins TRBV6-5 to TRBJ1-2; D is ambiguous. The CDR3: CASSLASSHGYTF. DNA of the CDR3: TGTGCCAGCAGTCTAGCCTCTTCCCATGGCTACACCTTC.